This TCR beta chain stems from a study of shared clonotypes between healthy human individuals. At the level of the study: The people who gave samples were a couple of women and a few men aged 18 to 49. Study results and caveats: Sampling included only blood; tissue repertoires likely differ. Represented genetic and exposure-history diversity was restricted by having few donors.

The length of the CDR3 is 13 residues. V lost 4 bases and J lost 1, with 7 bases in between. CDR1 is SGHAT, CDR2 FQNNGV, per germline. In the authors' workflow: ImmunoSEQ junction-only sequences lacked quality scores, so their filtering differed. Sequencing was performed with immunoSEQ multiplex PCR; in TCRdb, only in-frame clones are kept and a portion is missing. The V and J calls and clone size come from that table; D and trimming were worked out from the DNA. The sample shows roughly 500,000 clones, 75% to 85% of them seen only once. Regarding this clone: Antigen unknown.

The chain has TRBV11-2 and TRBJ2-5; D perhaps matches TRBD1 (5 bases). This receptor was taken from a middle-aged woman in good health. Some clones in this sample may be carry-over from other donors' samples. What was sequenced was PBMCs. The CDR3 loop is CASSSGLQETQYF. CDR3 DNA: TGTGCCAGCAGCTCAGGGCTCCAAGAGACCCAGTACTTC.